Shown below are 7 T cell receptor beta chains from a single sample sequenced in a study of CD4 T cells in relation to SARS-CoV-2 and coronaviruses. Some clones are missing from TCRdb's copy, which holds only in-frame ones; the method was immunoSEQ multiplex PCR. The table includes about 36,000 clones, approximately 80% detected once. Their cognate antigens are unknown. Sequencing used memory CD4+ T cells from PBMCs, cultured in vitro. Every receptor here comes from an adult with COVID-19.

The chain combines TRBV11-2 with TRBJ1-1; D call uncertain. This CDR3 contains 13 residues. V gave up 6 bases and J gave up 1 base, with 9 bases separating them. Germline-derived CDR1 and CDR2 are SGHAT and FQNNGV. The CDR3 here is CASRRTANTEAFF. The CDR3 DNA sequence: TGTGCCAGCAGGAGAACAGCGAACACTGAAGCTTTCTTT.

The V gene is TRBV28, the J gene TRBJ2-6; D is possibly TRBD1 or TRBD2 (5 bases each). Deletions cut 3 bases from V and 1 base from J, with 10 bases between. Looked up from germline, CDR1 is MDHEN and CDR2 is SYDVKM. The CDR3 extends over 16 amino acids. CDR3 region: CASSFGAQSGANVLTF. The DNA for the CDR3 is TGTGCCAGCAGTTTCGGGGCCCAATCTGGGGCCAACGTCCTGACTTTC.

The V call is TRBV7-9, the J call TRBJ2-1; D ambiguous. In germline, CDR1 is SEHNR, CDR2 FQNEAQ (reference sequence). V lost 5 bases and J lost 16, with 18 bases in between. The length of the CDR3 is 12 residues. CDR3 nucleotides: TGTGCCAGCAGCCCAACCGGGTCTTTCTTATTCTTC. Translating gives CASSPTGSFLFF.

V and J are TRBV29-1 and TRBJ1-2; tentatively, D is TRBD1 (5 bases). The CDR3 runs to 14 residues. With 2 bases removed from V and 3 bases from J, the gap between germline ends came to 13 bases. Per the germline V gene, CDR1 is SQVTM and CDR2 is ANQGSEA. The CDR3 spells CSVERRGGDYGYTF. In DNA, the CDR3 is TGCAGCGTTGAAAGGAGGGGCGGTGACTATGGCTACACCTTC. Variable domain in full (rest from reference TRBV29-1 and TRBJ1-2): SAVISQKPSRDICQRGTSLTIQCQVDSQVTMMFWYRQQPGQSLTLIATANQGSEATYESGFVIDKFPISRPNLTFSTLTVSNMSPEDSSIYLCSVERRGGDYGYTFGSGTRLTVV.

This rearrangement joins TRBV2 to TRBJ2-7; 10 nucleotides align to TRBD2. The J segment lost 6 bases and the V segment lost 7 bases, leaving 6 bases of the junction unmatched. Germline V CDR1 and CDR2: SNHLY, FYNNEI. This CDR3 region has 13 residues. CDR3 nucleotide sequence: TGTGCCAGCAATTGGCGACTAGCGGGCGAGCAGTACTTC. Amino acid sequence: CASNWRLAGEQYF.

This clone showed up just once. This chain connects TRBV4-2 to TRBJ2-7; 10 bases are shared with TRBD1. Germline loops: CDR1 LGHNA, CDR2 YNFKEQ. The CDR3 covers 19 residues. Germline trimming cut 1 base from V and 4 bases from J; bases unmatched to any gene: 16. The CDR3 region is CASSQGPFDFRQGAYEQYF. DNA for the CDR3: TGTGCCAGCAGCCAAGGCCCTTTTGATTTTAGACAGGGGGCTTACGAGCAGTACTTC.

The CDR3 protein is CASNPTGGSANYGYTF. CDR3 DNA: TGTGCCAGCAACCCGACAGGGGGCTCTGCTAACTATGGCTACACCTTC. The rearrangement uses TRBV2 and TRBJ1-2; TRBD1 agrees at 10 bases. After removal of 7 bases from V and 0 bases from J, the junction contained 8 bases not matched to a gene. The CDR3 consists of 16 residues. Germline CDR1 SNHLY, CDR2 FYNNEI.